This TCR beta chain was captured in a study of T cells after yellow fever vaccination. Study-level results: The booster saw the reappearance of most primary-vaccination clones (around 95% CD4, around 90% CD8).

Researchers made TCR cDNA using 5'RACE template switching, and this step added a universal primer site and UMIs. TCRdb re-called the 5' RACE reads with MiXCR, one entry per CDR3 protein. This table holds approximately 300,000 distinct CDR3 sequences, around 7% found once. The table lists this clonotype with a few counts. No antigen is known for it. The material was PBMCs, obtained roughly seven weeks after the first yellow fever vaccination. The TCR was taken from a man in his late teens or twenties who received the YFV17D yellow fever vaccine.

The DNA of the CDR3 is TGTGCCAGCAGCCAAAGGTCCGCGGAGACCCAGTACTTC. Its protein product is CASSQRSAETQYF. The V gene is TRBV14, the J gene TRBJ2-5, with no clear D. The CDR3 is 13 residues long. From germline, CDR1 is SGHDN and CDR2 FVKESK. V shed 2 bases and J shed 5 bases, with 9 bases lying between them.